The 21 T cell receptor beta chains below all came from one sample that was sequenced in a study of shared clonotypes between healthy human individuals (TCRdb year 2020). Libraries came from the immunoSEQ multiplex PCR assay. This immuneACCESS table, as held by TCRdb, lists in-frame sequences with V and J called but not all clones. Of the missing ones, under half trace to an unresolved V gene in checked studies; the others have no known cause. This sample lists more than 2 million clones; roughly 95% were detected once. Roughly 0.13% of the sample goes to the ten largest clones. Sequenced input: naive CD4+ T cells sorted from blood. This specimen's cell subset or site label, per the study, means: CD45RA+ positively selected. These receptors came from a man aged 18 to 35 in good health.

The rearrangement joins TRBV27 to TRBJ1-6; 8 positions agree with TRBD1. This CDR3 spans 15 amino acids. The germline V gene has CDR1 MNHEY and CDR2 SMNVEV (reference sequence). The V gene end was trimmed by 2 bases and the J gene end by 10 bases; junction bases not matched to a gene: 7. The CDR3 nucleotides are TGTGCCAGCAGTTTAGAAGGGACAGGCCGGTCACCCCTCCACTTT. Its protein product is CASSLEGTGRSPLHF.

This chain uses TRBV6-6 with TRBJ2-2; TRBD1 might be the D (6 bases). V was shortened by 11 bases and J by 5 bases, with 18 bases between the two germline ends. The CDR3 length is 14 residues. Germline V gene data show CDR1 as MNHNY and CDR2 as SVGAGI (reference sequence). The CDR3, as DNA: TGTGCCGCAAGGGGCCAAGGACAGACCGGGGAGCTGTTTTTT. Residues: CAARGQGQTGELFF.

The genes are TRBV30 and TRBJ2-6, with D possibly being TRBD1 (5 bases). Germline V gene lookup returns CDR1 GTSNPN and CDR2 SVGIG (reference sequence). V gave up 3 bases and J gave up 0 bases, with 12 bases separating them. The CDR3 has 16 amino acids. The CDR3 DNA sequence: TGTGCCTGGAGGCTTCCAGGGCTCTCTGGGGCCAACGTCCTGACTTTC. Residues: CAWRLPGLSGANVLTF.

The chain is built from TRBV19 and TRBJ1-5; a possible D gene is TRBD1 (6 bases). CDR1 is LNHDA and CDR2 is SQIVND in the germline V gene (reference sequence). Trimming took 10 bases from V and 6 from J, leaving 13 bases between them. The CDR3 totals 12 residues. CDR3 sequence reads: CATRTVGQPQHF. DNA of the CDR3: TGTGCCACCAGGACAGTCGGTCAGCCCCAGCATTTT.

The V gene is TRBV30, the J gene TRBJ1-6; D remains ambiguous. V was clipped by 5 bases and J by 5 bases, with 7 bases between them. The CDR3 loop spans 12 amino acids. CDR1 and CDR2 from the germline V gene are GTSNPN and SVGIG (reference sequence). CDR3 nucleotides: TGTGCCTGGTGTAGCAATAATTCACCCCTCCACTTT. Protein: CAWCSNNSPLHF. The variable domain in full, with the rest retrieved from reference TRBV30 and TRBJ1-6, is SQTIHQWPATLVQPVGSPLSLECTVEGTSNPNLYWYRQAAGRGLQLLFYSVGIGQISSEVPQNLSASRPQDRQFILSSKKLLLSDSGFYLCAWCSNNSPLHFGNGTRLTVT.

This clone was recorded once. This chain links TRBV19 with TRBJ2-7; D call uncertain. Trimming left V 4 bases short and J 3 bases short, with 4 bases between. In germline, CDR1 is LNHDA, CDR2 SQIVND (reference sequence). The CDR3 is 11 amino acids. CDR3 DNA sequence: TGTGCCAGTAGTACTTACTACGAGCAGTACTTC. Protein product: CASSTYYEQYF. The variable domain in full, with the rest retrieved from reference TRBV19 and TRBJ2-7, is DGGITQSPKYLFRKEGQNVTLSCEQNLNHDAMYWYRQDPGQGLRLIYYSQIVNDFQKGDIAEGYSVSREKKESFPLTVTSAQKNPTAFYLCASSTYYEQYFGPGTRLTVT.

The chain employs TRBV9 and TRBJ2-7, with TRBD1 identical over 9 bases. The CDR3 has 14 residues. Per the germline V gene, CDR1 is SGDLS and CDR2 is YYNGEE. The J segment lost 5 bases and the V segment lost 4 bases, leaving 7 bases of the junction unmatched. The CDR3 protein is CASSPWTGDNEQYF. Written as DNA, the CDR3 is TGTGCCAGCAGCCCTTGGACAGGGGACAACGAGCAGTACTTC.

This chain uses TRBV15 with TRBJ2-5, with D perhaps TRBD1 or TRBD2 (7 bases each). CDR3 size: 16 residues. The germline V and J ends were trimmed by 4 bases and 5 bases, with 20 bases remaining between them. CDR1 is LNHNV, CDR2 YYDKDF, per germline (reference sequence). The CDR3 nucleotides read TGTGCCACCAGCAAAGACGTCAGGGGGGGAGTCGAGACCCAGTACTTC. This gives the protein CATSKDVRGGVETQYF.

Points on this clone: The same CDR3 is also encoded by other DNA sequences in this sample. The CDR3 region is CASSPQGSNEKLFF. The CDR3 region has the DNA TGTGCCAGCAGTCCACAGGGCAGCAATGAAAAACTGTTTTTT. The chain couples TRBV2 to TRBJ1-4; maybe TRBD1 (6 bases). CDR3 length equals 14 residues. The germline V and J ends were trimmed by 5 bases and 5 bases, with 12 bases remaining between them. Germline CDR1 and CDR2: SNHLY and FYNNEI.

This chain joins TRBV7-2 and TRBJ2-7, with 9 bases matching TRBD2. The ends lost 3 bases at V and 3 bases at J; junction bases unmatched: 9. CDR1 and CDR2 from the germline V gene are SGHTA and FQGNSA. This CDR3 has 16 amino acids. CDR3 amino acids: CASSLTSGDTYYEQYF. The CDR3 region has the DNA TGTGCCAGCAGCTTGACTAGCGGAGATACGTACTACGAGCAGTACTTC.

The chain has TRBV6-6 and TRBJ1-4; no clear D. Germline CDR1 MNHNY, CDR2 SVGAGI (reference sequence). Trimming took 5 bases from V and 3 from J, leaving 10 bases between them. The CDR3 has 14 amino acids. The CDR3 is CASSPRGPNEKLFF. CDR3 DNA sequence: TGTGCCAGCAGTCCACGTGGCCCTAATGAAAAACTGTTTTTT.

CDR3 sequence (DNA): TGCGCCAGCAGCTTGGAGGGGGCGTTCAGGGATACGCAGTATTTT. Protein product: CASSLEGAFRDTQYF. The V gene is TRBV5-1, the J gene TRBJ2-3; 7 positions match TRBD1. This CDR3 is built from 15 residues. Germline CDR1 is SGHRS and CDR2 is YFSETQ. The J segment lost 6 bases and the V segment lost 0 bases, leaving 7 bases of the junction unmatched.

J is TRBJ2-2 and V is TRBV5-6; D is ambiguous. Trimming pared 6 bases from V and 0 bases from J, leaving 0 bases between. Germline CDR1 and CDR2: SGHDT and YYEEEE. This CDR3 spans 11 amino acids. CDR3 residues: CASTNTGELFF. Here the CDR3 DNA reads TGTGCCAGCACGAACACCGGGGAGCTGTTTTTT.

This rearrangement joins TRBV10-3 to TRBJ2-1; D may be TRBD1 or TRBD2 (7 bases each). CDR1 and CDR2 from the germline V gene are ENHRY and SYGVKD. This CDR3 has 12 amino acids. Trimming cost V 9 bases and J 9 bases, with 15 bases left between them. CDR3 residues: CAMARGGSEQFF. The CDR3, as DNA: TGTGCCATGGCCAGGGGGGGGTCTGAGCAGTTCTTC.

The chain has TRBV18 and TRBJ1-5; tentatively, D is TRBD1 (5 bases). The CDR3 length is 16 residues. CDR1 KGHSH and CDR2 LQKENI come from the germline V gene. V lost 2 bases and J 1 base, leaving 12 bases between the germline ends. In nucleotides, the CDR3 is TGTGCCAGCTCACCAGAGGGGACTTGGAGCAATCAGCCCCAGCATTTT. Translated, it gives CASSPEGTWSNQPQHF.

This chain uses TRBV10-3 with TRBJ1-5; possibly TRBD1 for D (6 bases). The CDR3 sequence is 15 residues long. Per germline, CDR1 ENHRY and CDR2 SYGVKD. V was cut by 3 bases and J by 3 bases, with 12 bases left in between. DNA of the CDR3: TGTGCCATCAGTGAAAGCGGGGGCACCAATCAGCCCCAGCATTTT. Translation gives CAISESGGTNQPQHF.

This chain links TRBV7-2 with TRBJ2-5, with 15 nucleotides matching TRBD2. The V and J ends lost 1 base and 4 bases, in that order; junction bases with no gene match: 1. The CDR3 runs to 16 residues. The germline V gene has CDR1 SGHTA and CDR2 FQGNSA. CDR3 sequence reads: CASSLGTSGRVETQYF. The CDR3 nucleotides read TGTGCCAGCAGCTTAGGGACTAGCGGGAGGGTAGAGACCCAGTACTTC.

CDR3 in amino acids: CAIRLGTSLTANYGYTF. The DNA of the CDR3 is TGTGCCATCAGATTAGGGACAAGTCTGACGGCTAACTATGGCTACACCTTC. This chain uses TRBV10-3 with TRBJ1-2; tentative D call: TRBD1 (6 bases). In germline, CDR1 is ENHRY, CDR2 SYGVKD. V was pared by 6 bases and J by 0 bases, with 20 bases between. The CDR3 extends over 17 amino acids.

CDR3 sequence (DNA): TGCGCCAGCAGTGTTTCCGCAGTTCAAGAGACCCAGTACTTC. Encoded protein: CASSVSAVQETQYF. This chain uses TRBV10-2 with TRBJ2-5; unclear D gene. The ends were cut back, 4 bases at V and 2 bases at J, with 11 bases in the middle. The CDR3 sequence is 14 residues long. The germline CDR1 and CDR2 sequences are WSHSY and SAAADI.

J is TRBJ2-1 and V is TRBV2, with 12 bases that match TRBD2. CDR1 and CDR2 from the germline V gene are SNHLY and FYNNEI. The CDR3 sequence is 15 residues long. With 4 bases clipped from V and 7 bases from J, the junction kept 5 bases outside the gene matches. In DNA form, the CDR3 reads TGTGCCAGCAGTGCCCTAGCGGGAGGGCTAAATGAGCAGTTCTTC. As protein: CASSALAGGLNEQFF.

The chain links TRBV7-2 to TRBJ1-2; 12 positions agree with TRBD1. V was pared by 5 bases and J by 6 bases, with 4 bases of the junction left unmatched. Germline V gives CDR1 SGHTA, CDR2 FQGNSA. The CDR3 spans 14 residues. CDR3 loop: CASSGTGGADGYTF. The CDR3 DNA sequence: TGTGCCAGCAGCGGGACAGGGGGCGCGGATGGCTACACCTTC.